Here is one TCR beta chain with its context. The antigen is not known. This record belongs to a study of cytomegalovirus exposure and HLA in healthy donors. Regarding the study as a whole: In the analysis, some V segments, TRBV6-2 and TRBV6-3 included, were excluded as indistinguishable. Later analysis associated a missense DCLRE1C variant with TCR beta V- and J-gene trimming. One later analysis reportedly identified an Asian-associated ancestry cluster that showed fewer N-insertions than the roughly 620-donor mean. Per a later analysis, 18,000 or so TCR beta sequences showed association with HLA alleles at 0.05 false discovery rate.

Trimming shortened V by 3 bases and J by 8 bases, and 13 bases separated the two germline ends. CDR3 length: 12 amino acids. The germline V gene encodes CDR1 GTSNPN and CDR2 SVGIG (reference sequence). Vbeta (60) and Jbeta (13) primers were used in the PCR. Data came from immunoSEQ multiplex PCR; TCRdb stores just in-frame clones and leaves some out. The sample has under 200,000 clones, around 75% seen once. This TCR came from a woman aged 50 to 60 in good health and CMV-seropositive. The genes are TRBV30 and TRBJ1-2; D perhaps matches TRBD1 (5 bases). The sample taken for sequencing was PBMCs. CDR3 amino acids: CAWRLGTRGYTF. The CDR3 coding sequence is TGTGCCTGGAGGTTAGGGACTAGGGGCTACACCTTC.